The 18 T cell receptor beta chains presented below share a single source sample, sequenced in a study of T cell repertoires in cytomegalovirus infection. TCRdb re-called the reads through MiXCR, storing one row per CDR3 protein. The sample contains 630,000 or so distinct CDR3 sequences, roughly 24% of which appear only once. Sequences were obtained from CD8+ T cells from PBMCs. The source of these receptors is a human donor in good health (CMV status not recorded). Some clones in this sample may be carry-over from other donors' samples.

Points on this clonotype: A read error is possible here, since a much larger clone lies one base away. Given the absence of the conserved phenylalanine or tryptophan at the CDR3 end, a read error is likely. The V gene is TRBV7-8, the J gene TRBJ2-1, with TRBD2 identical over 7 bases. This CDR3 has 16 amino acids. Unmatched junction bases numbered 13, after V lost 5 bases and J lost 6 bases. The germline gives CDR1 SGHVS, CDR2 FQNEAQ. Written as DNA, the CDR3 is TGTGCCAGCAGCCACCGCGGCGGGGGACTCTTCAATGAGCAGTTCTCC. It translates to CASSHRGGGLFNEQFS.

This clonotype turned up a few times. The rearrangement joins TRBV25-1 to TRBJ2-1, with TRBD1 matching over 8 bases. V lost 3 bases and J lost 3; bases outside the gene matches: 4. Germline-derived CDR1 and CDR2 are MGHDK and SYGVNS. The CDR3 runs to 15 residues. In DNA form, the CDR3 reads TGTGCCAGCAGTGACTACAGGGGGAGCTACAATGAGCAGTTCTTC. This translates into CASSDYRGSYNEQFF.

This clonotype was observed many times. The rearrangement uses TRBV7-2 and TRBJ1-2; a weak D match, TRBD1 (6 bases). The CDR3 runs to 15 residues. From germline, CDR1 is SGHTA and CDR2 FQGNSA. V lost 5 bases and J lost 3, with 16 bases in between. This CDR3 reads CASSTGGGLYYGYTF. CDR3 bases: TGTGCCAGCAGCACCGGGGGGGGGCTTTACTATGGCTACACCTTC.

In its sample, this clonotype was seen once. The chain has TRBV6-2 or TRBV6-3 and TRBJ2-3; 11 nucleotides line up with TRBD1. Losses at the gene ends were 6 bases for V and 4 bases for J; bases not matched to a gene: 12. Per the germline V gene, CDR1 is MNHEY and CDR2 is SVGEGT. This CDR3 is 17 amino acids long. The CDR3 DNA reads as TGTGCCAGCAGCCCGGACAGGGGGCGTCTGGTCGCAGATACGCAGTATTTT. Its translation is CASSPDRGRLVADTQYF.

This clonotype was counted ten times or more. The gene calls are TRBV7-6 and TRBJ2-1; 8 nucleotides line up with TRBD2. CDR3 length: 17 residues. Germline V CDR1 and CDR2: SGHVS, FNYEAQ. V shed 2 bases, J shed 0 bases, and the junction held 6 bases outside the gene matches. The CDR3 bases are TGTGCCAGCAGCTTACTTAGCGGGGAAAACTCCTACAATGAGCAGTTCTTC. Amino acid sequence: CASSLLSGENSYNEQFF.

This clonotype was found a few times. The rearrangement links TRBV3-1 to TRBJ1-2; D remains ambiguous. Per germline, CDR1 LGHDT and CDR2 YNNKEL (reference sequence). With 5 bases removed from V and 7 bases from J, the gap between germline ends came to 14 bases. This CDR3 comprises 13 residues. CDR3: CASSEGTRGGYTF. In DNA form, the CDR3 reads TGTGCCAGCAGCGAGGGAACGAGAGGTGGCTACACCTTC. The whole variable domain, filled in from reference TRBV3-1 and TRBJ1-2, reads DTAVSQTPKYLVTQMGNDKSIKCEQNLGHDTMYWYKQDSKKFLKIMFSYNNKELIINETVPNRFSPKSPDKAHLNLHINSLELGDSAVYFCASSEGTRGGYTFGSGTRLTVV.

The rearrangement uses TRBV9 and TRBJ2-1; D might be TRBD1 or TRBD2, each matching 5 bases. Trimming pared 3 bases from V and 5 bases from J, leaving 15 bases between. This CDR3 comprises 15 residues. From germline, CDR1 is SGDLS and CDR2 YYNGEE. For the CDR3, the DNA is TGTGCCAGCAGCGCCTTTGGGGGATCCCACAATGAGCAGTTCTTC. It codes for CASSAFGGSHNEQFF. Based on the CDR3 plus reference TRBV9 and TRBJ2-1, the full variable domain is DSGVTQTPKHLITATGQRVTLRCSPRSGDLSVYWYQQSLDQGLQFLIQYYNGEERAKGNILERFSAQQFPDLHSELNLSSLELGDSALYFCASSAFGGSHNEQFFGPGTRLTVL.

V gene TRBV28 combines with J gene TRBJ1-5, with D hard to call. CDR3 size: 17 residues. Germline V lookup: CDR1 MDHEN, CDR2 SYDVKM. The V gene lost 6 bases and the J gene lost 2 bases, with 20 bases spanning the gap. The CDR3 sequence: CASRPLQNTNRNQPQHF. The CDR3 region has the DNA TGTGCCAGCAGGCCGCTCCAAAATACTAATCGCAATCAGCCCCAGCATTTT.

In its sample, this clonotype was seen many times. CDR3 sequence: CASLAGPETQYF. CDR3 DNA: TGTGCCAGCTTAGCGGGGCCGGAGACCCAGTACTTC. This chain uses TRBV7-9 with TRBJ2-5; TRBD2 matches 8 bases. With V trimmed by 8 bases and J by 5 bases, 4 bases remained unmatched. CDR3 length equals 12 residues. In germline, CDR1 is SEHNR, CDR2 FQNEAQ (reference sequence).

The chain is built from TRBV7-9 and TRBJ2-5; D is perhaps TRBD1 or TRBD2 (5 bases each). The CDR3 contains 14 residues. Trimming stripped 5 bases from V and 5 bases from J, with 15 bases between. The germline V gene encodes CDR1 SEHNR and CDR2 FQNEAQ (reference sequence). CDR3 sequence reads: CASSSIAKGETQYF. In DNA form, the CDR3 reads TGTGCCAGCAGCAGTATAGCGAAGGGGGAGACCCAGTACTTC.

As concerns this clonotype: A much larger clone lies a single base off, so this may be a read error. The V call is TRBV7-8, the J call TRBJ2-7, with D possibly called TRBD1 or TRBD2 (6 bases each). The CDR3 consists of 15 residues. Germline lookup yields CDR1 SGHVS and CDR2 FQNEAQ. The CDR3 coding sequence is TGTGTCAGCAGCCCAGAAGGGGGGTTCTCCTACGAGCAGTACTTC. Its protein is CVSSPEGGFSYEQYF.

This clonotype has only a few counts. The chain carries TRBV15 and TRBJ1-1; TRBD1 matches at 7 bases. Germline V CDR1 and CDR2: LNHNV, YYDKDF (reference sequence). V gave up 4 bases and J gave up 4 bases; unmatched junction bases: 6. The CDR3 runs 14 residues. CDR3 in DNA: TGTGCCACCAGCATCGATGCAGGGGGCACTGAAGCTTTCTTT. Encoded protein: CATSIDAGGTEAFF.

This clonotype was picked up a small number of times. This rearrangement joins TRBV7-2 to TRBJ1-2; a weak D match, TRBD1 (6 bases). The V and J ends lost 3 bases and 3 bases respectively, with 8 bases between them. Germline CDR1 and CDR2: SGHTA and FQGNSA. The CDR3 extends over 13 amino acids. CDR3 amino acids: CASSFRTDYGYTF. DNA of the CDR3: TGTGCCAGCAGCTTCAGGACAGACTATGGCTACACCTTC. Supplemented by reference TRBV7-2 and TRBJ1-2, the full variable domain reads GAGVSQSPSNKVTEKGKDVELRCDPISGHTALYWYRQSLGQGLEFLIYFQGNSAPDKSGLPSDRFSAERTGGSVSTLTIQRTQQEDSAVYLCASSFRTDYGYTFGSGTRLTVV.

This clonotype was seen a single time. A much larger clone sits a single nucleotide away, making a read error possible. This chain links TRBV7-9 with TRBJ1-1; 7 bases fit TRBD1. CDR3 length: 14 residues. Germline V gene data show CDR1 as SEHNR and CDR2 as FQNEAQ (reference sequence). The CDR3 bases are TGTGTCAGTATCCGGGACAGCCTGAACACTGAAGCTTTCTTT. Its translation: CVSIRDSLNTEAFF. Filled out from reference TRBV7-9 and TRBJ1-1, the complete variable domain reads DTGVSQNPRHKITKRGQNVTFRCDPISEHNRLYWYRQTLGQGPEFLTYFQNEAQLEKSRLLSDRFSAERPKGSFSTLEIQRTEQGDSAMYLCVSIRDSLNTEAFFGQGTRLTVV.

The V gene is TRBV29-1, the J gene TRBJ2-1; weak D call: TRBD1 (6 bases). V shed 5 bases and J shed 4 bases, with 24 bases lying between them. Germline V gene lookup returns CDR1 SQVTM and CDR2 ANQGSEA. This CDR3 comprises 17 residues. The CDR3 DNA reads TGCAGCGTTACAACCGCACAGGGATACTGGCTTTACAATGAGCAGTTCTTC. Amino acid sequence: CSVTTAQGYWLYNEQFF.

Only a few counts were recorded for this clonotype. The V call is TRBV7-8, the J call TRBJ1-1; no clear D. This CDR3 spans 13 amino acids. V was shortened by 7 bases and J by 7 bases, with 16 bases between the two germline ends. The V gene's germline CDR1 is SGHVS and CDR2 FQNEAQ. CDR3 loop: CASTWALKGEAFF. The CDR3 region has the DNA TGTGCCAGCACCTGGGCGCTTAAGGGTGAAGCTTTCTTT.

Only a few counts were recorded for this clonotype. The chain employs TRBV20-1 and TRBJ1-1; 9 nucleotides agree with TRBD1. The CDR3 sequence is 14 residues long. V trimming: 6 bases; J trimming: 6 bases; junction bases outside the gene matches: 11. CDR1 is DFQATT, CDR2 SNEGSKA, per germline (reference sequence). The CDR3 DNA reads as TGCAGTGCCGTCAACTACAGGGGGCCGGCTGAAGCTTTCTTT. The encoded protein is CSAVNYRGPAEAFF.

The chain combines TRBV4-1 with TRBJ2-7; D might be TRBD1 or TRBD2, each matching 6 bases. The V gene lost 1 base and the J gene lost 0 bases, with 10 bases spanning the gap. Germline V gene lookup returns CDR1 MGHRA and CDR2 YSYEKL. The CDR3 is 15 residues long. The CDR3 DNA is TGCGCCAGCAGCCAAGCACGGGGGCGCTCCTACGAGCAGTACGTC. This gives the protein CASSQARGRSYEQYV.